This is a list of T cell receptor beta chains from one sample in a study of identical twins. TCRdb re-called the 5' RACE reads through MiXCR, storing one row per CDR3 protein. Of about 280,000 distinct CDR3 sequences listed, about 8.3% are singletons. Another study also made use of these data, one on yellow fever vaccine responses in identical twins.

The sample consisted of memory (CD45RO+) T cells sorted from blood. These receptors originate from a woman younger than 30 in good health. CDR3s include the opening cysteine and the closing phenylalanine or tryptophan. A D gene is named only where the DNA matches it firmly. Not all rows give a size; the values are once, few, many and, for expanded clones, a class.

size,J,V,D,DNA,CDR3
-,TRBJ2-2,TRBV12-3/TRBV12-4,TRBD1,TGTGCCGGCAGGACGGGACAGGGGAGCACCGGGGAGCTGTTTTTT,CAGRTGQGSTGELFF
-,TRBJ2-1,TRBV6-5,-,TGTGCCAGCAGTCACCCCAAGTCTGAGCAGTTCTTC,CASSHPKSEQFF
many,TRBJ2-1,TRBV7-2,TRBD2,TGTGCCAGCACCACTCGACTAGCGGGAGCCAATGAGCAGTTCTTC,CASTTRLAGANEQFF
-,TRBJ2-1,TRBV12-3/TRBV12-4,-,TGTGCCAGCACCCACCCGAGACCGCTCCTCGATGAGCAGTTCTTC,CASTHPRPLLDEQFF
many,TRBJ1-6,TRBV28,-,TGTGCCAGCAGAGATTCTGGGGCTCTATCACCCCTCCACTTT,CASRDSGALSPLHF
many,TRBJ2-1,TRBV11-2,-,TGTGCCAGCAGCTTAGGGGCTAGCTCCTACAATGAGCAGTTCTTC,CASSLGASSYNEQFF
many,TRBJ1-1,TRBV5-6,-,TGTGCCAGCAGTCTCTGGCGACGAACGAACACTGAAGCTTTCTTT,CASSLWRRTNTEAFF
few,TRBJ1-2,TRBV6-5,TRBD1,TGTGCCAGCAGGAAAGGACAGGGAGGCTACACCTTC,CASRKGQGGYTF
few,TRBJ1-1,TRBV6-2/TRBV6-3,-,TGTGCCACCCGTCCGTCCTGGACAGCCCGGTTCGGTGAAGCTTTCTTT,CATRPSWTARFGEAFF
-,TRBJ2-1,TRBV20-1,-,TGCAGTGCTCCCACTAACGGTCAGCAGTTCTTC,CSAPTNGQQFF
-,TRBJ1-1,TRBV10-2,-,TGCGCCAGCAAGGGGAGCAGGGGCCAGGACACTGAAGCTTTCTTT,CASKGSRGQDTEAFF
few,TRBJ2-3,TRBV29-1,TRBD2,TGCAGCGAGCTTACTAGCGGGGGGGAAAGCACAGATACGCAGTATTTT,CSELTSGGESTDTQYF
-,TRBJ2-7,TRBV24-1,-,TGTGCCACCAGGCCGTCGAGCGCTACCTACGAGCAGTACTTC,CATRPSSATYEQYF
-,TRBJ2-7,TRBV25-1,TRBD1,TGTGCCAGCAGAGGGACAGCCGATCGCTCCTACGAGCAGTACTTC,CASRGTADRSYEQYF
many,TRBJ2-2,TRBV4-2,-,TGTGCCAGCGGCCGCGGGACAGATACCGGGGAGCTGTTTTTT,CASGRGTDTGELFF
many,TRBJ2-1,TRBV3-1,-,TGTGCCAGCAGCCAAGGACAGTACAATGAGCAGTTCTTC,CASSQGQYNEQFF
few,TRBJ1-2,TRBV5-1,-,TGCGCCAGCAGCGCTTCAGAGTTTAACTATGGCTACACCTTC,CASSASEFNYGYTF
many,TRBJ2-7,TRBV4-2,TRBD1,TGTGCCAGCAGCCGGGACAGGGGGCCGTACGAGCAGTACTTC,CASSRDRGPYEQYF
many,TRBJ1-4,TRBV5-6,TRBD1,TGTGCCAGCAGCGGCTCGACAGGGGGGCTAGTCGGTGCAACTAATGAAAAACTGTTTTTT,CASSGSTGGLVGATNEKLFF
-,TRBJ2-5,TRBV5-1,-,TGCGCCAGCAGCCGCGTGGGGCAGGGTGAAGAGACCCAGTACTTC,CASSRVGQGEETQYF
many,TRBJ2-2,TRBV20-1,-,TGCAGTGCTAGAGGGTCCCAGGGTGACGCCGGGGAGCTGTTTTTT,CSARGSQGDAGELFF
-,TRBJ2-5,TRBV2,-,TGTGCCAGCAGTGAGGGTTCGGAGACCCAGTACTTC,CASSEGSETQYF
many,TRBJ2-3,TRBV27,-,TGTGCCAGCAGTAGTCTGACCGTGTTCAGTGGATCAGATACGCAGTATTTT,CASSSLTVFSGSDTQYF